The 22 T cell receptor beta chains reported below all come from one sample, sequenced in a study of blood T cell repertoires in COVID-19. The table came from immunoSEQ multiplex PCR; TCRdb's copy has only in-frame clones and leaves some out. The profile covers tens of thousands of clones, with 80% to 95% appearing a single time and roughly 6.4% taken by the ten largest. Sequenced sample: peripheral blood. These receptors all come from a woman in her sixties with active COVID-19.

J is TRBJ2-1 and V is TRBV24-1, with 14 bases identical to TRBD2. The CDR3 contains 17 residues. Germline CDR1 and CDR2: KGHDR and SFDVKD. V lost 10 bases and J lost 8; bases outside the gene matches: 15. CDR3 protein: CATAGLAGVGRRYEQFF. DNA for the CDR3: TGTGCCACTGCGGGACTAGCGGGAGTAGGGCGTAGGTATGAGCAGTTCTTC.

This chain connects TRBV5-1 to TRBJ2-5; TRBD1 aligns across 7 bases. The CDR3 is 13 residues long. Germline lookup yields CDR1 SGHRS and CDR2 YFSETQ. Trimming took 4 bases from V and 4 from J; bases not matched to a gene: 4. CDR3 region: CASSVEGAETQYF. The CDR3 nucleotides are TGCGCCAGCAGCGTTGAGGGGGCAGAGACCCAGTACTTC.

The chain couples TRBV12-5 to TRBJ1-5; 10 nucleotides align to TRBD1. V was pared by 6 bases and J by 6 bases, with 5 bases of the junction left unmatched. This CDR3 is built from 14 residues. The germline V gene has CDR1 LGHNT and CDR2 FRNRAP. Here the CDR3 reads CASGSGTGVQPQHF. The DNA for the CDR3 is TGTGCTAGTGGGTCCGGGACAGGGGTTCAGCCCCAGCATTTT.

The chain links TRBV2 to TRBJ1-6; D gene uncertain. Trimming pared 1 base from V and 9 bases from J, leaving 7 bases between. CDR1 and CDR2 from the germline V gene are SNHLY and FYNNEI. CDR3 size: 13 residues. The CDR3 is CASSEEGSSPLHF. The CDR3 bases are TGTGCCAGCAGTGAAGAAGGGAGTTCACCCCTCCACTTT.

This chain connects TRBV28 to TRBJ1-5; 12 bases match TRBD1. Unmatched junction bases numbered 5, after V lost 6 bases and J lost 5 bases. The CDR3 spans 15 residues. Germline V CDR1 and CDR2: MDHEN, SYDVKM. The DNA of the CDR3 is TGTGCCAGCAGCCGCGGGACAGGGGGCTATCAGCCCCAGCATTTT. Translating gives CASSRGTGGYQPQHF.

This chain uses TRBV6-6 with TRBJ1-6; D call uncertain. The germline gives CDR1 MNHNY, CDR2 SVGAGI (reference sequence). The CDR3 runs to 13 residues. V shed 7 bases and J shed 9 bases, with 13 bases lying between them. The CDR3 loop is CASNNYAGSPLHF. CDR3 DNA sequence: TGTGCCAGCAATAATTACGCCGGTTCACCCCTCCACTTT.

This sequence joins TRBV6-4 and TRBJ2-3; perhaps TRBD2 as D (6 bases). This CDR3 region has 14 residues. V dropped 6 bases and J dropped 4 bases, with 14 bases sitting between them. Germline V CDR1 and CDR2: MRHNA, SNTAGT. The DNA for the CDR3 is TGTGCCAGCAGCCAACTAGCCCCTTCAGATACGCAGTATTTT. It translates to CASSQLAPSDTQYF.

The chain is built from TRBV6-6 and TRBJ2-1; 11 bases fit TRBD2. The germline CDR1 and CDR2 sequences are MNHNY and SVGAGI (reference sequence). The CDR3 sequence is 15 residues long. The J segment lost 4 bases and the V segment lost 5 bases, leaving 4 bases of the junction unmatched. CDR3 DNA: TGTGCCAGCAGTCCTAGCGGGGGGATTTACAATGAGCAGTTCTTC. Translating it yields CASSPSGGIYNEQFF.

The genes are TRBV11-2 and TRBJ2-5; TRBD2 matches at 15 bases. Germline V lookup: CDR1 SGHAT, CDR2 FQNNGV. This CDR3 has 17 residues. Unmatched junction bases numbered 6, after V lost 1 base and J lost 6 bases. DNA of the CDR3: TGTGCCAGCAGCTTAGGGACTAGCGGGGGGGCCTGGAAGACCCAGTACTTC. Protein sequence: CASSLGTSGGAWKTQYF.

The chain has TRBV10-3 and TRBJ1-4; D call uncertain. Trimming took off 2 bases at V and 8 bases at J, with 6 bases between the two ends. The germline V gene encodes CDR1 ENHRY and CDR2 SYGVKD. The CDR3 consists of 12 residues. The CDR3 DNA follows: TGTGCCATCAGTGAGCCCCGGGAAAAACTGTTTTTT. Protein product: CAISEPREKLFF.

The chain is built from TRBV27 and TRBJ2-7, with TRBD1 matching over 8 bases. V was clipped by 6 bases and J by 6 bases; unmatched bases: 13. CDR1 and CDR2 (germline): MNHEY, SMNVEV (reference sequence). There are 15 residues in the CDR3. The CDR3 bases are TGTGCCAGCAGGTTGAGTCGGACAGGGCCCGGCGAGCAGTACTTC. Encoded protein: CASRLSRTGPGEQYF.

V and J are TRBV7-9 and TRBJ1-4; the D gene is possibly TRBD1 (6 bases). Per germline, CDR1 SEHNR and CDR2 FQNEAQ (reference sequence). The V gene lost 6 bases and the J gene lost 5 bases, with 16 bases spanning the gap. The length of the CDR3 is 15 residues. CDR3 in DNA: TGTGCCAGCAGAGAATTGGCAGGGGAGAATGAAAAACTGTTTTTT. The encoded protein is CASRELAGENEKLFF.

The genes are TRBV15 and TRBJ1-4, with TRBD1 matching 8 bases. The CDR3 runs to 16 residues. Germline V gene sequence: CDR1 LNHNV, CDR2 YYDKDF (reference sequence). Trimming took 0 bases from V and 7 from J; bases not matched to a gene: 7. The CDR3 nucleotides are TGTGCCACCAGCAGAGATGCAGGGGGCAATCGTGAAAAACTGTTTTTT. Encoded protein: CATSRDAGGNREKLFF.

The V gene is TRBV19, the J gene TRBJ2-2, with 7 bases identical to TRBD2. Germline loops: CDR1 LNHDA, CDR2 SQIVND (reference sequence). Germline trimming cut 3 bases from V and 5 bases from J; bases unmatched to any gene: 3. There are 14 residues in the CDR3. In DNA, the CDR3 is TGTGCCAGTAGTATTTGGGGGGGAACCGGGGAGCTGTTTTTT. Translated: CASSIWGGTGELFF.

The CDR3 loop is CASSLDRASEAFF. As DNA, the CDR3 is TGTGCCAGCAGCTTGGACAGGGCATCCGAAGCTTTCTTT. This chain uses TRBV7-9 with TRBJ1-1; TRBD1 matches 8 bases. J gave up 8 bases and V 3 bases, and 5 bases lay outside the gene matches. The V gene's germline CDR1 is SEHNR and CDR2 FQNEAQ (reference sequence). The CDR3 has 13 residues.

J is TRBJ2-7 and V is TRBV7-8; 8 bases align to TRBD1. V dropped 6 bases and J dropped 3; count of bases not matched to a gene: 13. The V gene's germline CDR1 is SGHVS and CDR2 FQNEAQ. The CDR3 runs to 16 residues. CDR3 in amino acids: CASRPTGGFFRYEQYF. In nucleotides, the CDR3 is TGTGCCAGCAGGCCAACAGGGGGTTTTTTCCGCTACGAGCAGTACTTC.

The genes are TRBV19 and TRBJ2-3, with TRBD1 matching over 11 bases. Germline V lookup: CDR1 LNHDA, CDR2 SQIVND (reference sequence). The J segment lost 4 bases and the V segment lost 5 bases, leaving 8 bases of the junction unmatched. The CDR3 runs 16 residues. Here the CDR3 DNA reads TGTGCCAGTAGTGAAACCGGGACAGGGGGAGCAGATACGCAGTATTTT. Translating gives CASSETGTGGADTQYF.

J is TRBJ2-5 and V is TRBV11-2; possible D gene TRBD1, 7 bases. Germline V gene sequence: CDR1 SGHAT, CDR2 FQNNGV. The V gene lost 7 bases and the J gene lost 5 bases, with 17 bases spanning the gap. This CDR3 has 14 residues. In DNA, the CDR3 is TGTGCCAGCAACCCCGGTGCAGGGGGGGAGACCCAGTACTTC. Amino acid sequence: CASNPGAGGETQYF.

The table lists this clone with a count of one. This CDR3 is also generated by other DNA sequences in the sample. The rearrangement joins TRBV9 to TRBJ1-2; 7 nucleotides match TRBD1. V gave up 0 bases and J gave up 4 bases; unmatched junction bases: 0. CDR1 and CDR2 from the germline V gene are SGDLS and YYNGEE. The CDR3 has 13 amino acids. The CDR3 DNA reads TGTGCCAGCAGCGTAGACAGGGGCTATGGCTACACCTTC. Translation gives CASSVDRGYGYTF.

The chain links TRBV6-6 to TRBJ1-4; D unresolved. This CDR3 comprises 15 residues. Germline lookup yields CDR1 MNHNY and CDR2 SVGAGI (reference sequence). Trimming stripped 6 bases from V and 3 bases from J, with 14 bases between. CDR3 in DNA: TGTGCCAGCAGAATCCGGGGTAGCGCTAATGAAAAACTGTTTTTT. Amino acids: CASRIRGSANEKLFF.

The chain employs TRBV28 and TRBJ2-7; D is perhaps TRBD2 (6 bases). The CDR3 contains 12 residues. With 6 bases removed from V and 2 bases from J, the gap between germline ends came to 8 bases. The V gene's germline CDR1 is MDHEN and CDR2 SYDVKM. CDR3: CASSAGTYEQYF. In nucleotides, the CDR3 is TGTGCCAGCAGCGCGGGGACCTACGAGCAGTACTTC.

This CDR3 reads CASSLTGQPQHF. CDR3 nucleotide sequence: TGTGCCAGCAGTTTGACTGGTCAGCCCCAGCATTTT. This chain uses TRBV28 with TRBJ1-5; D remains ambiguous. Between the trimmed V and J ends, which lost 3 bases and 6 bases, there was a span of 6 bases. CDR1 is MDHEN, CDR2 SYDVKM, per germline. The length of the CDR3 is 12 residues.